The 20 T cell receptor beta chains reported below all come from one sample, sequenced in a study of T-cell reconstitution after alpha-beta-depleted transplantation in children. Using unique molecular identifiers, the investigators prepared the TCRbeta library. In TCRdb, the PCR reads were re-called with MiXCR into one record per CDR3 protein. This sample yields under 350,000 distinct CDR3 sequences, of which more than 8% are seen a single time; roughly 9.1% belongs to the top ten. This sample comprised PBMCs from the stem cell graft donor, obtained from the stem cell graft. Source of these receptors: a human donor who donated a stem cell graft to a child with SCID.

The V gene is TRBV20-1, the J gene TRBJ2-5; D is ambiguous. The CDR3 has 12 residues. Germline V gene sequence: CDR1 DFQATT, CDR2 SNEGSKA (reference sequence). Trimming removed 0 bases at V and 4 bases at J, with 6 bases between. CDR3: CSAREGSETQYF. CDR3 nucleotides: TGCAGTGCTAGAGAAGGATCAGAGACCCAGTACTTC.

The gene calls are TRBV5-5 and TRBJ2-7; D possibly matches TRBD1 or TRBD2 (5 bases each). Germline CDR1 SGHKS, CDR2 YYEKEE (reference sequence). Trimming left V 0 bases short and J 7 bases short, with 14 bases between. There are 14 residues in the CDR3. The CDR3 nucleotides read TGTGCCAGCAGCTTGGACAGGTGGCCGGGGGAGCAGTACTTC. Its protein is CASSLDRWPGEQYF.

V gene TRBV29-1 combines with J gene TRBJ2-5; no clear D. Trimming cost V 4 bases and J 4 bases, with 10 bases left between them. Germline V lookup: CDR1 SQVTM, CDR2 ANQGSEA. The length of the CDR3 is 12 residues. The CDR3 loop is CSVVLGSETQYF. The CDR3 DNA sequence: TGCAGCGTTGTTCTGGGATCAGAGACCCAGTACTTC.

In this sample, this clonotype turned up many times. CDR3 bases: TGTGCCAGCAGCCTCCGGACTAGCGGGTTCGATGAGCAGTTCTTC. Encoded protein: CASSLRTSGFDEQFF. The V gene is TRBV7-2, the J gene TRBJ2-1; the match to TRBD2 covers 11 bases. Per the germline V gene, CDR1 is SGHTA and CDR2 is FQGNSA. This CDR3 region has 15 residues. The junction had 8 bases not matched to a gene; V was cut back by 5 bases and J by 8 bases.

J is TRBJ1-1 and V is TRBV7-9; a weak D match, TRBD1 (5 bases). V lost 5 bases to trimming and J lost 3 bases, with 13 bases between them. This CDR3 region has 14 residues. CDR1 is SEHNR, CDR2 FQNEAQ, per germline (reference sequence). Here the CDR3 DNA reads TGTGCCAGCAGCCTTAGCAGGGCGCACACTGAAGCTTTCTTT. It translates to CASSLSRAHTEAFF.

V gene TRBV2 combines with J gene TRBJ2-1; the match to TRBD2 covers 7 bases. V shed 9 bases and J 5 bases; nucleotides not matched to a gene: 10. Per the germline V gene, CDR1 is SNHLY and CDR2 is FYNNEI. The CDR3 extends over 14 amino acids. CDR3 bases: TGTGCCAGGGAGAAGCGGGGCCTGAACAATGAGCAGTTCTTC. Translating gives CAREKRGLNNEQFF.

This clonotype was found a few times. The rearrangement joins TRBV5-1 to TRBJ1-4; maybe TRBD1 (6 bases). V lost 0 bases to trimming and J lost 7 bases, with 13 bases between them. From germline, CDR1 is SGHRS and CDR2 YFSETQ. The CDR3 sequence is 15 residues long. The CDR3 DNA follows: TGCGCCAGCAGCTTGGGTAGGCAGGGGAGTGAAAAACTGTTTTTT. It yields the protein CASSLGRQGSEKLFF.

This clonotype came up a few times. This chain joins TRBV24-1 and TRBJ2-3, with D possibly matching TRBD1 (5 bases). Germline CDR1 and CDR2: KGHDR and SFDVKD. This CDR3 has 15 amino acids. Trimming cost V 2 bases and J 4 bases, with 12 bases left between them. The CDR3 DNA is TGTGCCACCAGTGATTCAGGGTTAGGACCAGATACGCAGTATTTT. The encoded protein is CATSDSGLGPDTQYF.

This chain links TRBV6-1 with TRBJ2-2; D may be TRBD1 or TRBD2 (5 bases each). V was clipped by 8 bases and J by 5 bases, with 21 bases between them. CDR1 is MNHNS, CDR2 SASEGT, per germline. This CDR3 spans 16 amino acids. The CDR3: CASHGEGLRRTGELFF. The CDR3 nucleotides are TGTGCCAGCCACGGCGAGGGGCTGCGTCGGACCGGGGAGCTGTTTTTT.

The genes are TRBV21-1 and TRBJ2-5; the listed D gene, TRBD1, was not tested against the DNA. TRBV21-1 counts as a pseudogene. The CDR3 spans 13 residues. The CDR3 spells CASSKGWGETQYF. The CDR3 DNA follows: TGTGCCAGCAGCAAAGGATGGGGGGAGACCCAGTACTTC.

This clonotype has at least ten counts. Here the CDR3 DNA reads TGCAGCGTTGTGGTGGGGCCCAATCAGCCCCAGCATTTT. Its translation is CSVVVGPNQPQHF. The chain employs TRBV29-1 and TRBJ1-5; D possibly corresponds to TRBD1 (5 bases). Trimming took 4 bases from V and 3 from J, leaving 10 bases between them. Germline CDR1 is SQVTM and CDR2 is ANQGSEA. The CDR3 extends over 13 amino acids.

The chain combines TRBV7-9 with TRBJ2-1; D gene uncertain. Germline CDR1 is SEHNR and CDR2 is FQNEAQ (reference sequence). The CDR3 length is 14 residues. The V and J ends lost 1 base and 9 bases respectively, with 13 bases between them. CDR3 DNA sequence: TGTGCCAGCAGCTTAGACCCTTCCATTGGTGAGCAGTTCTTC. It encodes CASSLDPSIGEQFF.

This clonotype came up a few times. The chain employs TRBV25-1 and TRBJ2-1; D gene uncertain. The CDR3 is 19 residues long. CDR1 MGHDK and CDR2 SYGVNS come from the germline V gene. V lost 2 bases and J lost 0, with 20 bases in between. Here the CDR3 reads CASSEVVISGIGSYNEQFF. CDR3 coding DNA: TGTGCCAGCAGTGAAGTTGTCATTTCAGGCATCGGCTCCTACAATGAGCAGTTCTTC.

The chain joins TRBV5-1 to TRBJ2-7, with 8 bases matching TRBD1. V gave up 4 bases and J gave up 6 bases; unmatched junction bases: 12. This CDR3 is built from 15 residues. The germline CDR1 and CDR2 sequences are SGHRS and YFSETQ. The CDR3 DNA is TGCGCCAGCAGCGCCGGACAGGGAATCACCTCCGAGCAGTACTTC. Translated, it gives CASSAGQGITSEQYF.

This clonotype turned up a few times. This chain links TRBV10-3 with TRBJ2-2; no reliable D call. The germline V gene has CDR1 ENHRY and CDR2 SYGVKD. The V end lost 5 bases, the J end lost 0 bases, and 7 bases lay between the germline ends. The CDR3 is made up of 14 amino acids. CDR3 DNA: TGTGCCATCAGTCCCCAAGCGAACACCGGGGAGCTGTTTTTT. This gives the protein CAISPQANTGELFF.

The chain is built from TRBV5-1 and TRBJ2-1; a weak D match, TRBD2 (5 bases). Deletions cut 5 bases from V and 7 bases from J, with 16 bases between. This CDR3 comprises 14 residues. Germline-derived CDR1 and CDR2 are SGHRS and YFSETQ. As DNA, the CDR3 is TGCGCCAGCAGGCCGACGGGGATGGGTAATGAGCAGTTCTTC. Protein sequence: CASRPTGMGNEQFF.

The chain has TRBV12-3 or TRBV12-4 and TRBJ2-7, with TRBD1 matching 7 bases. The length of the CDR3 is 17 residues. V was clipped by 0 bases and J by 0 bases; unmatched bases: 8. CDR3 in DNA: TGTGCCAGCAGTTTAGCCGTTCGGACAGGTCCCTCCTACGAGCAGTACTTC. Translating it yields CASSLAVRTGPSYEQYF.

This clonotype was picked up a small number of times. The chain joins TRBV10-2 to TRBJ2-2, with D maybe TRBD2 (5 bases). This CDR3 region has 14 residues. Germline CDR1 and CDR2: WSHSY and SAAADI. V was cut by 7 bases and J by 2 bases, with 11 bases left in between. The CDR3 sequence: CASTPGFNTGELFF. The CDR3 nucleotides read TGCGCCAGCACGCCGGGGTTTAACACCGGGGAGCTGTTTTTT.

There are a few counts of this clonotype. The chain recombines TRBV20-1 with TRBJ1-2; D not certain. Germline V gives CDR1 DFQATT, CDR2 SNEGSKA (reference sequence). V dropped 1 base and J dropped 2 bases, with 8 bases sitting between them. The CDR3 has 13 residues. Written as DNA, the CDR3 is TGCAGTGCTAGAGTCGGAGAAAACTATGGCTACACCTTC. Translated: CSARVGENYGYTF.

This clonotype was picked up many times. V and J are TRBV27 and TRBJ2-7; unclear D gene. CDR1 MNHEY and CDR2 SMNVEV come from the germline V gene (reference sequence). The CDR3 spans 10 residues. The V end lost 11 bases, the J end lost 3 bases, and 8 bases lay between the germline ends. The CDR3 protein is CAFFLYEQYF. The DNA of the CDR3 is TGTGCCTTTTTTCTCTACGAGCAGTACTTC.